The next 15 T cell receptor beta chains were all read from a single sample in a study of control samples from healthy donors and cancer patients (dated by TCRdb to about 2020). Library preparation was by the immunoSEQ multiplex PCR assay. The clones in this table, taken by TCRdb from immuneACCESS, are in-frame only. Not every clone is retained; where verified, under half of the shortfall comes from an unresolved V gene, and the cause of the rest is unknown. In this sample the table shows some 160,000 clones, about 93% of which occur a single time. In total, the top ten clones hold 0.68% of the sample. Sequences were obtained from blood. All receptors come from a woman in her 30s in good health.

The V call is TRBV7-2, the J call TRBJ2-7; 9 bases align to TRBD2. Germline V gene sequence: CDR1 SGHTA, CDR2 FQGNSA. V trimming: 3 bases; J trimming: 2 bases; junction bases outside the gene matches: 5. The CDR3 has 15 amino acids. The CDR3 is CASSFPLAGTYEQYF. The CDR3 bases are TGTGCCAGCAGCTTCCCCCTAGCGGGGACCTACGAGCAGTACTTC.

This chain uses TRBV11-1 with TRBJ2-7; D might be TRBD1 (6 bases). The V end was cut by 4 bases, the J end by 3 bases, with 16 bases between. Germline assignment: CDR1 SGHAT and CDR2 FQDESV (reference sequence). The CDR3 covers 15 residues. The CDR3 spells CASSSSVEGGYEQYF. The CDR3 coding sequence is TGTGCCAGCAGCTCGTCTGTGGAAGGGGGCTACGAGCAGTACTTC.

The chain couples TRBV18 to TRBJ2-5, with 9 bases identical to TRBD2. Losses at the gene ends were 5 bases for V and 5 bases for J; bases not matched to a gene: 6. The CDR3 has 14 amino acids. The germline V gene encodes CDR1 KGHSH and CDR2 LQKENI. CDR3 sequence: CASSSGLAGETQYF. The CDR3, as DNA: TGTGCCAGCTCATCGGGACTAGCTGGGGAGACCCAGTACTTC.

The rearrangement joins TRBV5-1 to TRBJ2-5; D ambiguous. V lost 5 bases to trimming and J lost 4 bases, with 9 bases between them. CDR3 length: 12 amino acids. CDR1 and CDR2 (germline): SGHRS, YFSETQ. The CDR3 region has the DNA TGCGCCAGCAGGGGGTTGGGAGAGACCCAGTACTTC. Protein product: CASRGLGETQYF.

This rearrangement joins TRBV5-1 to TRBJ1-6, with a tentative D call TRBD1 (5 bases). The V and J ends lost 5 bases and 7 bases respectively, with 16 bases between them. CDR1 SGHRS and CDR2 YFSETQ come from the germline V gene. The CDR3 runs 15 residues. The CDR3: CASRPVEGSNSPLHF. The CDR3 DNA follows: TGCGCCAGCAGACCCGTTGAGGGGAGCAATTCACCCCTCCACTTT.

The chain carries TRBV7-9 and TRBJ2-4; no clear D gene. The CDR3 is 12 residues long. Germline lookup yields CDR1 SEHNR and CDR2 FQNEAQ (reference sequence). The germline V and J ends were trimmed by 5 bases and 10 bases, with 12 bases remaining between them. CDR3 region: CASSPEVLIQYF. The DNA of the CDR3 is TGTGCCAGCAGCCCTGAGGTCCTTATTCAGTACTTC.

The V and J genes are TRBV7-3 and TRBJ2-5; the D gene is possibly TRBD2 (6 bases). This CDR3 has 15 residues. Per germline, CDR1 SGHTA and CDR2 FQGTGA. Deletions cut 5 bases from V and 5 bases from J, with 18 bases between. The CDR3 DNA is TGTGCCAGCAGCAAGGGAGGAGACCGATATGAGACCCAGTACTTC. As protein: CASSKGGDRYETQYF.

The J gene is TRBJ2-1, the V gene TRBV7-3; D is undetermined. With 5 bases removed from V and 8 bases from J, the gap between germline ends came to 13 bases. Germline lookup yields CDR1 SGHTA and CDR2 FQGTGA. The CDR3 has 13 residues. CDR3 DNA: TGTGCCAGCAGCACCAACCCCCCGGATGAGCAGTTCTTC. Translated: CASSTNPPDEQFF.

The CDR3: CASSLAAGAYNEQFF. CDR3 sequence (DNA): TGCGCCAGCAGCTTGGCGGCGGGAGCCTACAATGAGCAGTTCTTC. The V call is TRBV5-1, the J call TRBJ2-1; 7 nucleotides match TRBD2. The CDR3 is 15 residues long. Germline V lookup: CDR1 SGHRS, CDR2 YFSETQ. The J segment lost 2 bases and the V segment lost 0 bases, leaving 2 bases of the junction unmatched.

The gene calls are TRBV9 and TRBJ1-3; a weak D match, TRBD1 (5 bases). The germline V gene encodes CDR1 SGDLS and CDR2 YYNGEE. Trimming removed 5 bases from V and 0 bases from J, with 12 bases in between. The CDR3 has 15 amino acids. This CDR3 reads CASSADINSGNTIYF. CDR3 bases: TGTGCCAGCAGTGCGGACATCAACTCTGGAAACACCATATATTTT.

The V gene is TRBV7-9, the J gene TRBJ1-2, with D unclear. V was shortened by 7 bases and J by 2 bases, with 11 bases between the two germline ends. The CDR3 is 13 residues long. In germline, CDR1 is SEHNR, CDR2 FQNEAQ (reference sequence). The CDR3 coding sequence is TGTGCCAGCATTGGGGAATTAAACTATGGCTACACCTTC. Amino acids: CASIGELNYGYTF.

The V call is TRBV4-1, the J call TRBJ2-7; a weak D match, TRBD2 (6 bases). The germline V gene encodes CDR1 MGHRA and CDR2 YSYEKL. Trimming shortened V by 2 bases and J by 2 bases, and 13 bases separated the two germline ends. This CDR3 region has 15 residues. CDR3 loop: CASSQWDSSPYEQYF. CDR3 nucleotide sequence: TGCGCCAGCAGCCAATGGGACTCCTCTCCCTACGAGCAGTACTTC.

The chain has TRBV27 and TRBJ2-7; D is perhaps TRBD1 (5 bases). CDR3 length: 11 residues. Germline V gives CDR1 MNHEY, CDR2 SMNVEV (reference sequence). Trimming shortened V by 5 bases and J by 5 bases, and 7 bases separated the two germline ends. Here the CDR3 reads CASSPTDEQYF. DNA of the CDR3: TGTGCCAGCAGTCCGACAGACGAGCAGTACTTC.

This clone appeared once. The chain links TRBV7-8 to TRBJ2-4, with D unresolved. This CDR3 has 12 amino acids. Germline V gene lookup returns CDR1 SGHVS and CDR2 FQNEAQ. V gave up 4 bases and J gave up 6 bases, with 7 bases separating them. The DNA of the CDR3 is TGTGCCAGCAGCTCCGACGGAAACATTCAGTACTTC. Encoded protein: CASSSDGNIQYF.

V usage is TRBV5-4 and J usage is TRBJ1-1; TRBD1 might be the D (5 bases). The V and J ends lost 5 bases and 0 bases respectively, with 20 bases between them. Per germline, CDR1 SGHNT and CDR2 YYREEE (reference sequence). The CDR3 runs to 17 residues. In DNA form, the CDR3 reads TGTGCCAGCAGGAGGGACGGGGGGGTACATTTGAACACTGAAGCTTTCTTT. As protein: CASRRDGGVHLNTEAFF.